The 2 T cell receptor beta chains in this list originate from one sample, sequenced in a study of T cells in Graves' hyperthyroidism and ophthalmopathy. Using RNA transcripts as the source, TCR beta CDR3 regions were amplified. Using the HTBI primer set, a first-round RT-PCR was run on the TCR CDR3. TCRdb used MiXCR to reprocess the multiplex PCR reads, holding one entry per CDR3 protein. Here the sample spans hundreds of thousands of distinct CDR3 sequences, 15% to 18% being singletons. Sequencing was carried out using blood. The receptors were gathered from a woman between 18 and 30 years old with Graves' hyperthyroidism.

The CDR3 DNA is TGTGCCAGCAGCCGGACTAGCGGGAGAAGGTACGAGCAGTACTTC. It specifies CASSRTSGRRYEQYF. This chain connects TRBV7-6 to TRBJ2-7; 13 bases map to TRBD2. V shed 5 bases, J shed 4 bases, and the junction held 5 bases outside the gene matches. This CDR3 is 15 amino acids long. Germline CDR1 and CDR2: SGHVS and FNYEAQ.

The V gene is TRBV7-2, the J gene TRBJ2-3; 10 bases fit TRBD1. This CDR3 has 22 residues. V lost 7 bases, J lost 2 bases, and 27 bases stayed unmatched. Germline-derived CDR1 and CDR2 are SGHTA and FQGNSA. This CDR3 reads CASIQSGGGQGRPGRITDTQYF. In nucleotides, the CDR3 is TGTGCCAGCATACAATCCGGGGGGGGACAGGGGCGCCCTGGACGGATCACAGATACGCAGTATTTT.